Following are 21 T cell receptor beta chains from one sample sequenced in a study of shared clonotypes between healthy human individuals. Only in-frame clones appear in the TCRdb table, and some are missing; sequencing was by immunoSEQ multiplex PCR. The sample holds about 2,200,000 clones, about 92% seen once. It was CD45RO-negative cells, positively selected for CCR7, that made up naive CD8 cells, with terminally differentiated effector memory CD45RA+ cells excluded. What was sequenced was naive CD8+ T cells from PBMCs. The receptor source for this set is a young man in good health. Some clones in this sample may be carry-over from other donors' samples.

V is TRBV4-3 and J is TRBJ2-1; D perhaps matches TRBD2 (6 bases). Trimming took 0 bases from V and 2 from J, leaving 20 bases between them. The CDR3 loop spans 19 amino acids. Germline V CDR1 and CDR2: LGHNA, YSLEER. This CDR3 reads CASSQESVQRAPTYNEQFF. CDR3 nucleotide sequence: TGCGCCAGCAGCCAAGAAAGTGTCCAGCGGGCCCCTACCTACAATGAGCAGTTCTTC.

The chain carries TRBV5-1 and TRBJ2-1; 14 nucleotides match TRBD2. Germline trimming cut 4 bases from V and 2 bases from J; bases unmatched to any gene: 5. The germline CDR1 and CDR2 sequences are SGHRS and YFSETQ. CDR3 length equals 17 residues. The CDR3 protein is CASSEGLAGAPYNEQFF. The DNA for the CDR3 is TGCGCCAGCAGCGAGGGACTAGCGGGAGCCCCCTACAATGAGCAGTTCTTC.

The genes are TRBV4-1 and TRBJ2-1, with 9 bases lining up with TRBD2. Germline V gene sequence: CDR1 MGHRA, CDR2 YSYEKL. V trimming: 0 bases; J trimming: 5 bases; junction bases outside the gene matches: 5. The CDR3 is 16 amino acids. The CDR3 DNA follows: TGCGCCAGCAGCCAAGACGTAGCGGGAGCCCACAATGAGCAGTTCTTC. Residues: CASSQDVAGAHNEQFF.

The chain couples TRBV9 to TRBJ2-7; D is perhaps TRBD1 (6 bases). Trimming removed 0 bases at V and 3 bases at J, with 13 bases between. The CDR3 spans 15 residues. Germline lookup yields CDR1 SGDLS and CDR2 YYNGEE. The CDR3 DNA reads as TGTGCCAGCAGCGTAGGGACAGCCGCGAACTACGAGCAGTACTTC. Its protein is CASSVGTAANYEQYF. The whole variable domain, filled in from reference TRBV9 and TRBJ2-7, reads DSGVTQTPKHLITATGQRVTLRCSPRSGDLSVYWYQQSLDQGLQFLIQYYNGEERAKGNILERFSAQQFPDLHSELNLSSLELGDSALYFCASSVGTAANYEQYFGPGTRLTVT.

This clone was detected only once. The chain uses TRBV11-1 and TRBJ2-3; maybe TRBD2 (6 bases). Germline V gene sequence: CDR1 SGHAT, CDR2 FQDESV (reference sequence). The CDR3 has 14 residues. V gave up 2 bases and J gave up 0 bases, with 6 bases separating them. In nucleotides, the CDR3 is TGTGCCAGCAGCTTAAGCGGGAGCACAGATACGCAGTATTTT. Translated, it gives CASSLSGSTDTQYF.

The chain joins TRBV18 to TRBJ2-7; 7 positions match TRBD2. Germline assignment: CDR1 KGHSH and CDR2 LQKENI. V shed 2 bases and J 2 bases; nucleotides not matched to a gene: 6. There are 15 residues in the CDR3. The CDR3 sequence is CASSPSGGRTYEQYF. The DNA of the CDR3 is TGTGCCAGCTCACCATCCGGGGGGAGGACCTACGAGCAGTACTTC.

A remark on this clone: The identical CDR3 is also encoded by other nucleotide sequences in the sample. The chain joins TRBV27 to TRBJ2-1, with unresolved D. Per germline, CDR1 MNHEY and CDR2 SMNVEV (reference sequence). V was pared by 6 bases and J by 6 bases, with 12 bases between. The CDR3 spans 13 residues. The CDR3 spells CASSPSWGNEQFF. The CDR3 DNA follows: TGTGCCAGCAGCCCCAGTTGGGGCAATGAGCAGTTCTTC.

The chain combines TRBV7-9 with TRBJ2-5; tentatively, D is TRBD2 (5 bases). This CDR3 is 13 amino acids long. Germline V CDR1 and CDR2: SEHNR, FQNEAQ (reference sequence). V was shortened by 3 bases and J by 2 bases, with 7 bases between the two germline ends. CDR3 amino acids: CASSFGEQETQYF. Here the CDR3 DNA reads TGTGCCAGCAGCTTTGGGGAGCAAGAGACCCAGTACTTC. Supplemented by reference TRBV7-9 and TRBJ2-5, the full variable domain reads DTGVSQNPRHKITKRGQNVTFRCDPISEHNRLYWYRQTLGQGPEFLTYFQNEAQLEKSRLLSDRFSAERPKGSFSTLEIQRTEQGDSAMYLCASSFGEQETQYFGPGTRLLVL.

DNA for the CDR3: TGTGCCAGCAGCTTAGTTCTGGCGGGAGAGTCGGAGCAGTACTTC. Its translation: CASSLVLAGESEQYF. This sequence joins TRBV7-2 and TRBJ2-7, with 7 bases identical to TRBD2. Germline CDR1 reads SGHTA; CDR2 reads FQGNSA. The CDR3 consists of 15 residues. V shed 1 base and J 7 bases; nucleotides not matched to a gene: 10.

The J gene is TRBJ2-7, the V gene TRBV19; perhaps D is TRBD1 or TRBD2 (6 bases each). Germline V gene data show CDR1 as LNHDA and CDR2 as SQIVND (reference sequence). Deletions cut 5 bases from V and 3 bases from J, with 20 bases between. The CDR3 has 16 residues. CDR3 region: CASSGGPSGYLYEQYF. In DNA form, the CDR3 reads TGTGCCAGTAGTGGGGGGCCCTCGGGTTATCTCTACGAGCAGTACTTC.

DNA for the CDR3: TGTGCCAGCAGTGAATGGCGGACCATGAACACTGAAGCTTTCTTT. This codes for CASSEWRTMNTEAFF. V gene TRBV2 combines with J gene TRBJ1-1; no reliable D call. Germline assignment: CDR1 SNHLY and CDR2 FYNNEI. The CDR3 sequence is 15 residues long. Trimming left V 2 bases short and J 0 bases short, with 10 bases between.

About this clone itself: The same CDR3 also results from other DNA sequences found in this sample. Here the CDR3 reads CSVESSGSSYEQYF. The CDR3 coding sequence is TGCAGCGTTGAATCCAGCGGGAGTTCCTACGAGCAGTACTTC. The chain combines TRBV29-1 with TRBJ2-7, with 8 positions matching TRBD2. CDR1 and CDR2 from the germline V gene are SQVTM and ANQGSEA. The trim removed 2 bases at V and 1 base at J, leaving 4 bases unmatched. There are 14 residues in the CDR3.

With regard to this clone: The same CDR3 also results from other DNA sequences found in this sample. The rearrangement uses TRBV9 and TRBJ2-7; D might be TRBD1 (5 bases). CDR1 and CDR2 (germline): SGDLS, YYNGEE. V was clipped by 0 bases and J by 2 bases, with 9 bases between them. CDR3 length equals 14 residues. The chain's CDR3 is CASSVGDSTYEQYF. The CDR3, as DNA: TGTGCCAGCAGCGTAGGTGACAGCACCTACGAGCAGTACTTC.

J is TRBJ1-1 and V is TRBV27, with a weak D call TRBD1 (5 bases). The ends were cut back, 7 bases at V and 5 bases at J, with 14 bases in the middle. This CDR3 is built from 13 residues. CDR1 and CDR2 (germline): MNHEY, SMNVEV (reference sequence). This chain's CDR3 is CASMRREGTEAFF. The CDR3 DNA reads TGTGCCAGCATGCGCAGGGAAGGAACTGAAGCTTTCTTT.

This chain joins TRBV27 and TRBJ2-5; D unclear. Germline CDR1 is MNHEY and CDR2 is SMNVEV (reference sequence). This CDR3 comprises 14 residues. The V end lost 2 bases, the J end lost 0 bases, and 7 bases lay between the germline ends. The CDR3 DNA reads TGTGCCAGCAGTTTAGGGAACGACCAAGAGACCCAGTACTTC. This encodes CASSLGNDQETQYF.

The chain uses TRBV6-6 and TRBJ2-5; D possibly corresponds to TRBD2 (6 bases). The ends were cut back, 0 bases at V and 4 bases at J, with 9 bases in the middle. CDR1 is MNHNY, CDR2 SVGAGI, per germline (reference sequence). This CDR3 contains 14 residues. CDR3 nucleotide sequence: TGTGCCAGCAGTTACTCGGTCGGGGGAGAGACCCAGTACTTC. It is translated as CASSYSVGGETQYF.

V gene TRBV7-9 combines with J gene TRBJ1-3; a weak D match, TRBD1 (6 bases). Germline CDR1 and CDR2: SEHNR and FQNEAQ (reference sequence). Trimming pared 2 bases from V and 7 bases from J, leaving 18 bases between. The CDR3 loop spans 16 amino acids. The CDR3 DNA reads TGTGCCAGCAGCTTACCCGACAGGCGGTTGGGGAACACCATATATTTT. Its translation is CASSLPDRRLGNTIYF.

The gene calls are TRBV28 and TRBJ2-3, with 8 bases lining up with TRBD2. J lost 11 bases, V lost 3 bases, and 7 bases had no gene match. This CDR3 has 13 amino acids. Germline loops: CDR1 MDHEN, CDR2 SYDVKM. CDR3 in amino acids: CASSFLGGDWQYF. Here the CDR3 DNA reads TGTGCCAGCAGTTTCCTCGGGGGGGACTGGCAGTATTTT.

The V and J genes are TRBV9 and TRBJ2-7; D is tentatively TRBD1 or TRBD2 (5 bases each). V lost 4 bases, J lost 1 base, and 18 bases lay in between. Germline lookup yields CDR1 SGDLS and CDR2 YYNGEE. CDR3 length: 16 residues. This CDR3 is CASSMNRDASSYEQYF. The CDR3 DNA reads TGTGCCAGCAGCATGAACCGGGACGCGTCATCCTACGAGCAGTACTTC.

The DNA of the CDR3 is TGTGCCAGCAGCCAGGGGGGGTGGTCACCCCTCCACTTT. Amino acid sequence: CASSQGGWSPLHF. J is TRBJ1-6 and V is TRBV14; TRBD1 is a possible D gene (5 bases). V lost 3 bases, J lost 10 bases, and 10 bases lay in between. Per germline, CDR1 SGHDN and CDR2 FVKESK. The CDR3 has 13 amino acids.

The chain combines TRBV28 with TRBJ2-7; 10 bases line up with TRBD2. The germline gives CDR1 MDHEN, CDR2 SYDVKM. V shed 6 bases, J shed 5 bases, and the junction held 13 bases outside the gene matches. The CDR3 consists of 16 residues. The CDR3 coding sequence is TGTGCCAGCAGCCGACAGGCGGCTAGCGGGAGACACGAGCAGTACTTC. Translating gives CASSRQAASGRHEQYF.